These T cell receptor beta chains were read from a single sample in a study of response to subunit inactivated influenza vaccine. One entry per CDR3 protein, called by TCRdb with MiXCR from the RT-PCR reads. The table records around 570,000 distinct CDR3 sequences, 11% of them present only once. Another study also made use of these data, one on T cells expressing NK-cell markers.

The sample in question was PBMCs from blood, obtained on the day of vaccination. All receptors derive from a man between 50 and 59 years old who received an inactivated influenza vaccine. Both conserved end residues are part of each CDR3. Each record gives: V gene, CDR3 length, clone size, J gene, D gene, CDR3 protein, CDR3 DNA. The D gene is left open where the match is weak. Clone size is not always given. Where it is, it says once, few, many or a class for expanded clones.

>TRBV20-1|14|few|TRBJ1-2|TRBD1
CSARDNRGAYGYTF
TGCAGTGCTAGAGATAACAGGGGGGCCTATGGCTACACCTTC
>TRBV6-2/TRBV6-3|14|few|TRBJ2-5|.
CASSYVRVQETQYF
TGTGCCAGCAGTTACGTTCGCGTACAAGAGACCCAGTACTTC
>TRBV15|13|few|TRBJ2-3|.
CATSSGTPNTQYF
TGTGCCACCAGCAGCGGGACCCCAAATACGCAGTATTTT
>TRBV28|15|.|TRBJ2-7|.
CASSPVRPGAFEQYF
TGTGCCAGCAGTCCCGTTCGACCGGGGGCTTTCGAGCAGTACTTC
>TRBV7-9|14|many|TRBJ2-2|.
CASSFISGTGELFF
TGTGCCAGCAGCTTCATCAGCGGCACCGGGGAGCTGTTTTTT
>TRBV10-3|13|.|TRBJ2-1|.
CAMGDSSYNEQFF
TGTGCCATGGGAGATAGCTCCTACAATGAGCAGTTCTTC
>TRBV12-3/TRBV12-4|14|many|TRBJ2-1|.
CASSQGIAYNEQFF
TGTGCCAGCAGCCAGGGAATAGCCTACAATGAGCAGTTCTTC
>TRBV20-1|13|.|TRBJ1-1|.
CSVTGSLNTEAFF
TGCAGTGTTACGGGATCCCTTAACACTGAAGCTTTCTTT
>TRBV28|15|.|TRBJ1-2|TRBD1
CASRPGTGGNYGYTF
TGTGCCAGCAGGCCAGGGACAGGGGGCAACTATGGCTACACCTTC
>TRBV20-1|11|few|TRBJ2-3|.
CSAKFFDTQYF
TGCAGTGCCAAGTTCTTTGATACGCAGTATTTT
>TRBV29-1|15|.|TRBJ2-7|TRBD2
CSTTGTSGSSYEQYF
TGCAGCACAACCGGGACTAGCGGAAGCTCCTACGAGCAGTACTTC
>TRBV12-3/TRBV12-4|13|few|TRBJ1-4|.
CASTLGQPEKLFF
TGTGCCAGCACCCTAGGACAGCCGGAAAAACTGTTTTTT
>TRBV11-2|14|few|TRBJ2-2|.
CASSLDALSGELFF
TGTGCCAGCAGCTTAGACGCCCTATCCGGGGAGCTGTTTTTT
>TRBV6-1|14|few|TRBJ2-7|TRBD2
CASSRSGRAYEQYF
TGTGCCAGCAGCCGTAGCGGGAGGGCCTACGAGCAGTACTTC
>TRBV5-1|17|few|TRBJ1-2|TRBD1
CASSLESGGIPIYGYTF
TGCGCCAGCAGCTTGGAGTCAGGGGGGATTCCCATTTATGGCTACACCTTC
>TRBV9|15|.|TRBJ2-5|.
CASSVYSKPGETQYF
TGTGCCAGCAGCGTGTACTCAAAACCGGGGGAGACCCAGTACTTC
>TRBV4-1|15|.|TRBJ1-1|.
CASSSWLGKNTEAFF
TGCGCCAGCAGCTCCTGGCTGGGAAAGAACACTGAAGCTTTCTTT
>TRBV4-1|14|few|TRBJ2-1|.
CASSAGNSYNEQFF
TGCGCCAGCAGCGCGGGAAACTCCTACAATGAGCAGTTCTTC
>TRBV6-5|15|.|TRBJ2-3|TRBD2
CASSSLAAETDTQYF
TGTGCCAGCAGTTCCCTAGCGGCGGAAACAGATACGCAGTATTTT
>TRBV6-5|16|few|TRBJ2-1|.
CASSYFPLATDNEQFF
TGTGCCAGCAGTTACTTTCCCCTAGCGACCGACAATGAGCAGTTCTTC
>TRBV5-1|14|.|TRBJ2-7|TRBD2
CASSLSGSFYEQYF
TGCGCCAGCAGCCTTAGCGGGAGCTTTTACGAGCAGTACTTC
>TRBV5-1|15|many|TRBJ2-1|TRBD2
CASSFPSGGGNEQFF
TGCGCCAGCAGCTTCCCTAGCGGGGGAGGCAATGAGCAGTTCTTC
>TRBV5-1|18|few|TRBJ2-5|.
CASSFPADKAKYQETQYF
TGCGCCAGCAGCTTCCCAGCCGACAAAGCCAAGTACCAAGAGACCCAGTACTTC
>TRBV27|13|.|TRBJ2-7|.
CASEGRGTYEQYF
TGTGCCAGCGAAGGACGGGGGACCTACGAGCAGTACTTC
>TRBV20-1|14|many|TRBJ2-3|TRBD2
CSGTSGASTDTQYF
TGCAGTGGAACTAGCGGGGCTAGCACAGATACGCAGTATTTT
>TRBV11-2|17|.|TRBJ2-1|.
CASSLLTGTSFYNEQFF
TGTGCCAGCAGCTTGTTGACCGGGACTTCTTTTTACAATGAGCAGTTCTTC
>TRBV5-1|15|.|TRBJ1-1|.
CASRGQGGSYTEAFF
TGCGCCAGCAGGGGCCAAGGGGGTTCTTACACTGAAGCTTTCTTT
>TRBV12-3/TRBV12-4|16|.|TRBJ2-2|TRBD2
CASSPGLAGLPGELLF
TGTGCCAGCAGTCCTGGACTAGCGGGACTGCCCGGGGAGCTGCTTTTT
>TRBV20-1|13|many|TRBJ2-5|.
CSAALWHQETQYF
TGCAGTGCTGCCCTCTGGCACCAAGAGACCCAGTACTTC
>TRBV14|15|few|TRBJ2-1|.
CASSAVGGTYNEQFF
TGTGCCAGCAGCGCAGTCGGCGGAACCTACAATGAGCAGTTCTTC
>TRBV7-2|14|.|TRBJ2-7|.
CASSLAVRDYEQYF
TGTGCCAGCAGCTTAGCGGTCCGGGACTACGAGCAGTACTTC
>TRBV7-2|15|few|TRBJ2-7|TRBD1
CASSPWTGLSYEQYF
TGTGCCAGCAGCCCATGGACAGGGCTCTCCTACGAGCAGTACTTC
>TRBV12-3/TRBV12-4|17|few|TRBJ2-1|TRBD2
CASSLGPRGAIYNEQFF
TGTGCCAGCAGTTTAGGCCCGCGGGGGGCTATCTACAATGAGCAGTTCTTC
>TRBV5-6|14|.|TRBJ2-1|.
CASSLVGHHNEQFF
TGTGCCAGCAGCTTGGTGGGACACCACAATGAGCAGTTCTTC
>TRBV5-1|15|few|TRBJ1-1|TRBD1
CASSLDGTVNTEAFF
TGCGCCAGCAGCTTGGACGGGACAGTGAACACTGAAGCTTTCTTT
>TRBV12-3/TRBV12-4|14|few|TRBJ2-2|.
CALRGFGNTGELFF
TGTGCCTTAAGGGGGTTTGGGAACACCGGGGAGCTGTTTTTT
>TRBV10-3|15|many|TRBJ2-2|TRBD1
CAISEDRVGTGELFF
TGTGCCATCAGTGAGGACAGGGTTGGAACCGGGGAGCTGTTTTTT
>TRBV7-8|18|few|TRBJ1-6|.
CASSLVGLQSSYNSPLHF
TGTGCCAGCAGCTTAGTTGGGTTGCAGAGCTCCTATAATTCACCCCTCCACTTT
>TRBV27|16|.|TRBJ2-7|.
CASSLSLAGLPYEQYF
TGTGCCAGCAGTTTATCGTTGGCAGGGCTTCCCTACGAGCAGTACTTC
>TRBV12-3/TRBV12-4|12|few|TRBJ2-7|.
CASSRQDHEQYF
TGTGCCAGCAGTCGACAGGACCACGAGCAGTACTTC
>TRBV7-9|17|.|TRBJ2-7|TRBD2
CASSQGGLAGVSYEQYF
TGTGCCAGCAGCCAGGGGGGACTAGCGGGAGTCTCCTACGAGCAGTACTTC
>TRBV18|14|.|TRBJ1-1|.
CASSPLLTVNEAFF
TGTGCCAGCTCACCCTTGCTCACGGTTAATGAAGCTTTCTTT
>TRBV20-1|14|many|TRBJ1-1|.
CSARWGGKNTEAFF
TGCAGTGCTAGGTGGGGGGGAAAGAACACTGAAGCTTTCTTT
>TRBV19|14|few|TRBJ2-6|.
CASRPGSGANVLTF
TGTGCCAGCCGGCCAGGGTCTGGGGCCAACGTCCTGACTTTC
>TRBV20-1|13|few|TRBJ1-5|.
CSAGYDPRGPQHF
TGCAGTGCTGGCTATGACCCCCGAGGACCCCAGCATTTT
>TRBV4-2|18|few|TRBJ2-3|TRBD1
CASSQDPRQGSGTDTQYF
TGTGCCAGCAGCCAAGATCCCCGACAGGGTTCGGGCACAGATACGCAGTATTTT
>TRBV7-2|15|many|TRBJ2-5|TRBD2
CASSFLAGGSETQYF
TGTGCCAGCAGCTTCCTAGCGGGAGGGTCAGAGACCCAGTACTTC
>TRBV2|12|many|TRBJ2-3|.
CASRGFTDTQYF
TGTGCCAGCAGAGGGTTCACAGATACGCAGTATTTT
>TRBV20-1|14|few|TRBJ2-7|.
CSASGATLTYEQYF
TGCAGTGCTAGCGGGGCGACCCTCACCTACGAGCAGTACTTC
>TRBV10-3|17|few|TRBJ1-4|TRBD1
CAISATRGQGRREKLFF
TGTGCCATCAGTGCGACCCGGGGACAGGGTAGAAGAGAAAAACTGTTTTTT
>TRBV7-7|15|few|TRBJ2-3|.
CASSRTGRSTDTQYF
TGTGCCAGCAGCCGGACCGGGCGGAGCACAGATACGCAGTATTTT
>TRBV12-3/TRBV12-4|15|few|TRBJ2-2|TRBD2
CASRPSAGGTGELFF
TGTGCCAGCAGGCCCTCGGCGGGGGGGACCGGGGAGCTGTTTTTT
>TRBV25-1|14|.|TRBJ1-4|TRBD1
CASSKGQGDEKLFF
TGTGCCAGCAGTAAGGGACAGGGTGATGAAAAACTGTTTTTT
>TRBV10-3|18|.|TRBJ2-2|TRBD2
CAISPGLAGGKDTGELFF
TGTGCCATCAGCCCTGGACTAGCGGGAGGCAAAGACACCGGGGAGCTGTTTTTT
>TRBV6-2/TRBV6-3|13|.|TRBJ2-2|.
CASSGDYTGELFF
TGTGCCAGCAGTGGGGACTACACCGGGGAGCTGTTTTTT
>TRBV20-1|13|many|TRBJ1-2|TRBD1
CSASAGQVYGYTF
TGCAGTGCTAGTGCGGGACAGGTATATGGCTACACCTTC
>TRBV20-1|13|.|TRBJ1-2|.
CSAGWTPPYGYTF
TGCAGTGCTGGGTGGACACCTCCCTATGGCTACACCTTC
>TRBV5-1|15|few|TRBJ2-7|TRBD2
CASGLGGFLSYEQYF
TGCGCCAGCGGATTGGGAGGGTTCCTCTCCTACGAGCAGTACTTC
>TRBV24-1|16|few|TRBJ2-3|TRBD1
CATSDPGTGGKDTQYF
TGTGCCACCTCCGACCCCGGGACAGGGGGCAAAGATACGCAGTATTTT